The next 20 T cell receptor beta chains were all read from a single sample in a study of blood T cell repertoires in COVID-19 (dated by TCRdb to 2018 to 2020). Libraries came from the immunoSEQ multiplex PCR assay. In its TCRdb copy, this immuneACCESS table keeps in-frame sequences only and misses some clones. Where compared with another copy, unresolved V genes explain less than half of these, and the others have no known cause. The sample table holds 50,000 to 60,000 clones, of which around 80% were seen once. The ten largest clonotypes hold about 6% of the sample. Sequenced material: peripheral blood. Receptors originate from a human donor in a cohort sampled during active or convalescent COVID-19.

This chain uses TRBV11-1 with TRBJ2-2, with TRBD1 matching 8 bases. Germline V CDR1 and CDR2: SGHAT, FQDESV (reference sequence). CDR3 length equals 14 residues. The J segment lost 5 bases and the V segment lost 6 bases, leaving 5 bases of the junction unmatched. CDR3 DNA sequence: TGTGCCAGCAGTGGACAGGGCGGAACCGGGGAGCTGTTTTTT. This translates into CASSGQGGTGELFF.

This clone has a single count. As DNA, the CDR3 is TGTGCCAGCTCACCAGGGACTAGCGGGATCACAGATACGCAGTATTTT. Its translation: CASSPGTSGITDTQYF. The chain carries TRBV18 and TRBJ2-3; TRBD2 agrees at 13 bases. The CDR3 runs 16 residues. Germline values: CDR1 KGHSH, CDR2 LQKENI. Germline trimming cut 2 bases from V and 2 bases from J; bases unmatched to any gene: 1.

This chain connects TRBV11-3 to TRBJ2-1; 8 bases agree with TRBD2. The CDR3 extends over 13 amino acids. The germline CDR1 and CDR2 sequences are SGHNT and YENEEA. The trim removed 0 bases at V and 13 bases at J, leaving 5 bases unmatched. The CDR3 protein is CASSLEAGTSQFF. The CDR3 region has the DNA TGTGCCAGCAGCTTAGAAGCCGGGACTAGTCAGTTCTTC. Looking up the rest from reference TRBV11-3 and TRBJ2-1 gives the full variable domain: EAGVVQSPRYKIIEKKQPVAFWCNPISGHNTLYWYLQNLGQGPELLIRYENEEAVDDSQLPKDRFSAERLKGVDSTLKIQPAELGDSAVYLCASSLEAGTSQFFGPGTRLTVL.

The chain employs TRBV11-2 and TRBJ1-1, with 9 bases lining up with TRBD1. This CDR3 spans 14 amino acids. The V gene's germline CDR1 is SGHAT and CDR2 FQNNGV. V trimming: 4 bases; J trimming: 5 bases; junction bases outside the gene matches: 5. The CDR3 DNA sequence: TGTGCCAGCAGCTGGGACAGGGCTGGAACTGAAGCTTTCTTT. It specifies CASSWDRAGTEAFF.

This chain links TRBV19 with TRBJ2-2, with D possibly matching TRBD2 (6 bases). The CDR3 totals 17 residues. V lost 6 bases, J lost 0 bases, and 17 bases lay in between. CDR1 LNHDA and CDR2 SQIVND come from the germline V gene (reference sequence). CDR3 residues: CASRDPIRRANTGELFF. The CDR3 DNA is TGTGCCAGTAGGGACCCGATCCGGAGGGCGAACACCGGGGAGCTGTTTTTT.

The chain uses TRBV29-1 and TRBJ2-7, with D possibly TRBD2 on 6 matching bases. Trimming removed 2 bases from V and 0 bases from J, with 14 bases in between. The V gene's germline CDR1 is SQVTM and CDR2 ANQGSEA. The CDR3 is made up of 15 amino acids. The CDR3 DNA reads TGCAGCGTTGAACTGGGGCGGGGAAACTCCTACGAGCAGTACTTC. Its translation is CSVELGRGNSYEQYF.

This chain connects TRBV21-1 to TRBJ2-1; TRBD1 reflects the table's D call only, with no check against the DNA. TRBV21-1 is a recognized pseudogene. The CDR3 contains 11 residues. CDR3 sequence reads: CASSKTNEQFF. CDR3 sequence (DNA): TGTGCCAGCAGCAAGACAAATGAGCAGTTCTTC.

CDR3 in amino acids: CASSFFRSTDTQYF. In DNA, the CDR3 is TGTGCCAGCAGTTTTTTCCGGAGCACAGATACGCAGTATTTT. This chain connects TRBV27 to TRBJ2-3; D not certain. The germline V gene has CDR1 MNHEY and CDR2 SMNVEV (reference sequence). V was clipped by 3 bases and J by 0 bases, with 7 bases between them. This CDR3 has 14 residues.

The chain is built from TRBV7-9 and TRBJ1-2; D is possibly TRBD1 (5 bases). Germline CDR1 reads SEHNR; CDR2 reads FQNEAQ (reference sequence). The V end lost 1 base, the J end lost 8 bases, and 14 bases lay between the germline ends. This CDR3 is 14 amino acids long. This CDR3 reads CASSLVGRVEGYTF. The CDR3 DNA follows: TGTGCCAGCAGCTTAGTTGGCAGGGTTGAAGGCTACACCTTC.

In its sample, this clone was seen once. The rearrangement links TRBV18 to TRBJ1-1; D remains unclear. Trimming took 3 bases from V and 1 from J, leaving 9 bases between them. The CDR3 loop spans 14 amino acids. Germline V gene lookup returns CDR1 KGHSH and CDR2 LQKENI. The DNA of the CDR3 is TGTGCCAGCTCACCTCAGCAGGAGAACACTGAAGCTTTCTTT. It translates to CASSPQQENTEAFF. The full variable domain, with the rest looked up from reference TRBV18 and TRBJ1-1, is NAGVMQNPRHLVRRRGQEARLRCSPMKGHSHVYWYRQLPEEGLKFMVYLQKENIIDESGMPKERFSAEFPKEGPSILRIQQVVRGDSAAYFCASSPQQENTEAFFGQGTRLTVV.

V usage is TRBV5-1 and J usage is TRBJ1-2; unclear D gene. The V end was cut by 4 bases, the J end by 2 bases, with 15 bases between. This CDR3 is 15 amino acids long. The germline CDR1 and CDR2 sequences are SGHRS and YFSETQ. The chain's CDR3 is CASSPLSGPNYGYTF. The CDR3, as DNA: TGCGCCAGCAGCCCCCTGTCTGGGCCCAACTATGGCTACACCTTC.

This rearrangement joins TRBV9 to TRBJ2-1; 9 bases align to TRBD2. J gave up 4 bases and V 3 bases, and 2 bases lay outside the gene matches. This CDR3 spans 14 amino acids. Germline V CDR1 and CDR2: SGDLS, YYNGEE. CDR3 sequence: CASSGTSEYNEQFF. CDR3 sequence (DNA): TGTGCCAGCAGCGGGACTAGCGAGTACAATGAGCAGTTCTTC.

This clone was seen a few times. The rearrangement joins TRBV4-1 to TRBJ2-6, with D possibly TRBD1 on 6 matching bases. Trimming stripped 2 bases from V and 1 base from J, with 18 bases between. Germline V gives CDR1 MGHRA, CDR2 YSYEKL. The CDR3 contains 19 residues. CDR3 DNA sequence: TGCGCCAGCAGCCAACAGGGGCTAGGTATCGGTTCTGGGGCCAACGTCCTGACTTTC. Translation: CASSQQGLGIGSGANVLTF.

The chain recombines TRBV13 with TRBJ2-2; no firm D call. V was cut by 1 base and J by 4 bases, with 7 bases left in between. Per germline, CDR1 PRHDT and CDR2 FYEKMQ (reference sequence). This CDR3 is 14 amino acids long. The CDR3 spells CASSLVGSTGELFF. The DNA of the CDR3 is TGTGCCAGCAGCTTAGTTGGCAGCACCGGGGAGCTGTTTTTT.

The sample holds a few counts of this clone. DNA of the CDR3: TGCGCCAGCAGTCAGACCAGACAGTTCCCCGCAATCTTTAACTATGGCTACACCTTC. It translates to CASSQTRQFPAIFNYGYTF. This chain links TRBV23-1 with TRBJ1-2; possibly TRBD1 for D (5 bases). TRBV23-1 has ORF status, its function being uncertain. This CDR3 has 19 amino acids. V lost 3 bases and J lost 1, with 24 bases in between.

The CDR3 nucleotides are TGCGCCAGCAGCCAAGAACCGGGTAGTTCAGCCTACGAGCAGTACTTC. This codes for CASSQEPGSSAYEQYF. This chain connects TRBV4-3 to TRBJ2-7; D uncertain. This CDR3 spans 16 amino acids. The germline V gene encodes CDR1 LGHNA and CDR2 YSLEER. V was clipped by 0 bases and J by 2 bases, with 14 bases between them.

V usage is TRBV6-6 and J usage is TRBJ2-2; 9 positions match TRBD1. The J segment lost 2 bases and the V segment lost 5 bases, leaving 3 bases of the junction unmatched. CDR3 length: 15 residues. Germline assignment: CDR1 MNHNY and CDR2 SVGAGI (reference sequence). The CDR3 loop reads CASSRDRVNTGELFF. Written as DNA, the CDR3 is TGTGCCAGCAGTCGGGACAGGGTAAACACCGGGGAGCTGTTTTTT.

The chain links TRBV4-3 to TRBJ2-3; TRBD2 matches at 11 bases. Germline CDR1 reads LGHNA; CDR2 reads YSLEER. This CDR3 is 18 amino acids long. V shed 0 bases and J 0 bases; nucleotides not matched to a gene: 5. The CDR3 here is CASSQDLPSGGSTDTQYF. In nucleotides, the CDR3 is TGCGCCAGCAGCCAAGACCTCCCTAGCGGGGGGAGCACAGATACGCAGTATTTT.

The chain uses TRBV27 and TRBJ2-7, with 11 bases aligning to TRBD2. This CDR3 is built from 18 residues. The J segment lost 4 bases and the V segment lost 2 bases, leaving 13 bases of the junction unmatched. Germline CDR1 MNHEY, CDR2 SMNVEV (reference sequence). CDR3 sequence reads: CASSLTGGGTSGRYEQYF. CDR3 nucleotides: TGTGCCAGCAGTTTAACTGGGGGGGGGACTAGCGGCCGTTACGAGCAGTACTTC.

The chain employs TRBV25-1 and TRBJ1-4; D ambiguous. CDR1 MGHDK and CDR2 SYGVNS come from the germline V gene. CDR3 size: 14 residues. Trimming cost V 7 bases and J 8 bases, with 17 bases left between them. The CDR3 reads CASTPGWTREKLFF. The CDR3 nucleotides are TGTGCCAGCACGCCCGGTTGGACTCGCGAAAAACTGTTTTTT.